The clone carrying this T cell receptor beta chain was counted ten times or more. This entry is derived from a study of neurological immune-mediated disorders. The CDR3 consists of 16 residues. CDR1 is MGHRA and CDR2 is YSYEKL in the germline V gene. The V gene end was trimmed by 3 bases and the J gene end by 4 bases; junction bases not matched to a gene: 7. The cDNA was synthesized by 5'RACE incorporating 10-nucleotide random UMIs. TCRdb independently ran MiXCR on the 5' RACE reads; one entry per CDR3 protein. The sample carries roughly 80,000 distinct CDR3 sequences, around 10% recorded once. The chain joins TRBV4-1 to TRBJ2-3, with 10 bases lining up with TRBD2. The TCR comes from a man aged 35 to 55 in good health. Sequenced sample: PBMCs. DNA of the CDR3: TGCGCCAGCAGCCACTCGCCAGCGGGAGGGTCAGATACGCAGTATTTT. This codes for CASSHSPAGGSDTQYF.